The 17 T cell receptor beta chains presented below share a single source sample, sequenced in a study of T cells in tumors after PD-1 blockade. Repertoires were generated with immunoSEQ multiplex PCR, while TCRdb's copy carries only in-frame clones and drops some. Among around 50,000 clones, around 80% were seen once, and the ten largest hold 8.5% to 9%. Sequencing used PBMCs, obtained before anti-PD-1 therapy. The receptors stem from a human donor with advanced basal cell or squamous cell carcinoma (not recorded which).

This clone came up once. The chain combines TRBV6-6 with TRBJ2-2; the D gene is possibly TRBD2 (6 bases). The CDR3 totals 14 residues. Germline V gene data show CDR1 as MNHNY and CDR2 as SVGAGI (reference sequence). V was shortened by 5 bases and J by 6 bases, with 13 bases between the two germline ends. The CDR3 here is CASSREMVSGELFF. CDR3 DNA: TGTGCCAGCAGTCGGGAGATGGTTTCCGGGGAGCTGTTTTTT.

The chain is built from TRBV6-5 and TRBJ2-7; D may be TRBD2 (5 bases). Trimming shortened V by 5 bases and J by 6 bases, and 11 bases separated the two germline ends. This CDR3 comprises 12 residues. The germline gives CDR1 MNHEY, CDR2 SVGAGI. As DNA, the CDR3 is TGTGCCAGCAGTAACTATGGAGGCGAGCAGTACTTC. This gives the protein CASSNYGGEQYF.

This chain links TRBV19 with TRBJ2-7, with TRBD1 matching 8 bases. The CDR3 runs 14 residues. Germline V gene sequence: CDR1 LNHDA, CDR2 SQIVND (reference sequence). V lost 4 bases to trimming and J lost 2 bases; unmatched junction nucleotides: 4. The chain's CDR3 is CASSSQGATYEQYF. The CDR3 DNA reads as TGTGCCAGTAGTAGCCAGGGGGCCACCTACGAGCAGTACTTC.

J is TRBJ2-7 and V is TRBV13; 7 nucleotides align to TRBD2. This CDR3 region has 14 residues. Germline CDR1 reads PRHDT; CDR2 reads FYEKMQ (reference sequence). Losses at the gene ends were 4 bases for V and 3 bases for J; bases not matched to a gene: 6. The CDR3 sequence is CASSWRGGFYEQYF. The CDR3 coding sequence is TGTGCCAGCAGCTGGCGCGGGGGATTCTACGAGCAGTACTTC.

V usage is TRBV7-6 and J usage is TRBJ2-1; 8 positions match TRBD2. CDR1 is SGHVS and CDR2 is FNYEAQ in the germline V gene. V trimming: 1 base; J trimming: 7 bases; junction bases outside the gene matches: 6. This CDR3 has 15 amino acids. The CDR3 sequence is CASSLGPGGLNEQFF. The CDR3 coding sequence is TGTGCCAGCAGCTTAGGTCCGGGGGGGCTGAATGAGCAGTTCTTC.

V usage is TRBV10-3 and J usage is TRBJ2-7, with 11 bases aligning to TRBD2. CDR3 length: 16 residues. Germline values: CDR1 ENHRY, CDR2 SYGVKD. V gave up 4 bases and J gave up 3 bases; unmatched junction bases: 8. CDR3 in amino acids: CAISARTSGLYYEQYF. CDR3 DNA: TGTGCCATCAGTGCCAGGACTAGCGGGCTTTACTACGAGCAGTACTTC.

This sequence joins TRBV4-1 and TRBJ1-6, with 7 bases matching TRBD1. V shed 4 bases and J 6 bases; nucleotides not matched to a gene: 9. The CDR3 has 16 residues. CDR1 and CDR2 (germline): MGHRA, YSYEKL. The CDR3 is CASSPQKGQPNSPLHF. CDR3 bases: TGCGCCAGCAGCCCCCAAAAGGGACAGCCTAATTCACCCCTCCACTTT.

The V gene is TRBV6-5, the J gene TRBJ1-1; D remains ambiguous. Per germline, CDR1 MNHEY and CDR2 SVGAGI. Trimming took 11 bases from V and 0 from J, leaving 10 bases between them. The CDR3 has 12 amino acids. The CDR3, as DNA: TGTGCCCCGACGAGGGTGAACACTGAAGCTTTCTTT. It is translated as CAPTRVNTEAFF.

The chain links TRBV19 to TRBJ1-6; D is possibly TRBD1 (6 bases). This CDR3 has 13 amino acids. CDR1 is LNHDA and CDR2 is SQIVND in the germline V gene (reference sequence). Trimming took 6 bases from V and 10 from J, leaving 13 bases between them. The CDR3 reads CASSTGTRSPLHF. DNA of the CDR3: TGTGCCAGTAGCACAGGGACTAGGTCACCCCTCCACTTT.

The chain employs TRBV6-1 and TRBJ2-7, with 7 bases aligning to TRBD1. The J segment lost 3 bases and the V segment lost 1 base, leaving 3 bases of the junction unmatched. Germline V lookup: CDR1 MNHNS, CDR2 SASEGT. The CDR3 runs to 14 residues. The CDR3 DNA follows: TGTGCCAGCAGTGAAGGACAGGGATACTACGAGCAGTACTTC. Its translation: CASSEGQGYYEQYF.

The rearrangement uses TRBV2 and TRBJ2-4, with D hard to call. Trimming left V 1 base short and J 2 bases short, with 12 bases between. The germline V gene encodes CDR1 SNHLY and CDR2 FYNNEI. The CDR3 length is 16 residues. CDR3 bases: TGTGCCAGCAGTGAAGGGTTAGCTTCGACCAAAAACATTCAGTACTTC. This sequence encodes CASSEGLASTKNIQYF. Full variable domain (rest looked up from reference TRBV2 and TRBJ2-4): EPEVTQTPSHQVTQMGQEVILRCVPISNHLYFYWYRQILGQKVEFLVSFYNNEISEKSEIFDDQFSVERPDGSNFTLKIRSTKLEDSAMYFCASSEGLASTKNIQYFGAGTRLSVL.

This clone showed up just a few times. CDR3 sequence reads: CASSQGQDQPQHF. The CDR3 region has the DNA TGCGCCAGCAGCCAAGGACAGGATCAGCCCCAGCATTTT. The chain joins TRBV4-1 to TRBJ1-5; a weak D match, TRBD1 (6 bases). CDR3 length equals 13 residues. V lost 1 base, J lost 5 bases, and 6 bases lay in between. Germline V lookup: CDR1 MGHRA, CDR2 YSYEKL.

The rearrangement links TRBV6-2 or TRBV6-3 to TRBJ2-5; 8 positions match TRBD2. The trim removed 6 bases at V and 3 bases at J, leaving 15 bases unmatched. Germline assignment: CDR1 MNHEY and CDR2 SVGEGT. The CDR3 is 17 residues long. The CDR3 here is CASSRILGLALEETQYF. The CDR3 nucleotides are TGTGCCAGCAGCAGGATCCTTGGACTAGCCCTAGAAGAGACCCAGTACTTC.

The chain is built from TRBV7-8 and TRBJ2-2; no firm D call. Deletions cut 1 base from V and 0 bases from J, with 6 bases between. This CDR3 comprises 15 residues. CDR1 is SGHVS and CDR2 is FQNEAQ in the germline V gene. CDR3 DNA: TGTGCCAGCAGCTTAGTTTCTGCGAACACCGGGGAGCTGTTTTTT. This codes for CASSLVSANTGELFF.

This clone has a handful of counts. The chain carries TRBV5-8 and TRBJ2-2; D remains ambiguous. Germline V gives CDR1 SGHTS, CDR2 YDEGEE. V shed 4 bases and J shed 4 bases, with 8 bases lying between them. There are 13 residues in the CDR3. The CDR3 here is CASSAHPTGELFF. CDR3 DNA: TGTGCCAGCAGCGCCCATCCCACCGGGGAGCTGTTTTTT.

The rearrangement joins TRBV7-8 to TRBJ2-7, with a tentative D call TRBD1 (6 bases). Germline CDR1 SGHVS, CDR2 FQNEAQ. The V end was cut by 1 base, the J end by 9 bases, with 16 bases between. CDR3 length: 14 residues. The CDR3 DNA follows: TGTGCCAGCAGCTTAGAGGGGGAGTTCAGGACGCAGTACTTC. It codes for CASSLEGEFRTQYF.

The J gene is TRBJ1-2, the V gene TRBV5-4; tentative D call: TRBD1 (6 bases). Germline V gene data show CDR1 as SGHNT and CDR2 as YYREEE (reference sequence). The CDR3 sequence is 16 residues long. The V gene lost 0 bases and the J gene lost 3 bases, with 15 bases spanning the gap. This CDR3 is CASSLDARQAHYGYTF. DNA of the CDR3: TGTGCCAGCAGCTTGGACGCAAGACAGGCTCACTATGGCTACACCTTC.